The sequence of this TCR beta chain was determined in a study of blood T cell repertoires in COVID-19. As for the study in general: COVID-19 samples collected from the United States, Italy and Spain covered acute and convalescent phases.

Profiled with immunoSEQ multiplex PCR; TCRdb holds only in-frame clones, not every one. The table includes around 260,000 clones, roughly 89% detected once. The TCR comes from a man aged 30-40 years with acute or convalescent COVID-19. Sequencing used peripheral blood.

The CDR3 DNA follows: TGTGCCAGCAGCCGCGGCCGGGCGGGGGTGTCCTACAATGAGCAGTTCTTC. It specifies CASSRGRAGVSYNEQFF. The rearrangement joins TRBV7-8 to TRBJ2-1, with 7 bases fitting TRBD2. The V gene end was trimmed by 5 bases and the J gene end by 1 base; junction bases not matched to a gene: 11. CDR3 length: 17 residues. Germline values: CDR1 SGHVS, CDR2 FQNEAQ.